The 3 T cell receptor beta chains listed next were all sequenced from one sample in a study of cytomegalovirus exposure and HLA in healthy donors. Profiling relied on immunoSEQ multiplex PCR, and the TCRdb table lists in-frame clones only, not all of them. The sample lists approximately 280,000 clones; 88% were seen once. The sample consisted of PBMCs. These TCRs come from a woman in her late teens or twenties in good health and CMV-seronegative.

The chain carries TRBV5-1 and TRBJ2-3; perhaps TRBD2 as D (6 bases). V was clipped by 4 bases and J by 1 base, with 10 bases between them. Germline CDR1 SGHRS, CDR2 YFSETQ. The CDR3 is made up of 14 amino acids. The CDR3 loop is CASSGGEGTDTQYF. CDR3 nucleotide sequence: TGCGCCAGCAGCGGAGGGGAGGGCACAGATACGCAGTATTTT.

The chain uses TRBV5-1 and TRBJ2-7; a possible D gene is TRBD1 (5 bases). CDR3 size: 15 residues. The germline V gene has CDR1 SGHRS and CDR2 YFSETQ. The ends were cut back, 5 bases at V and 0 bases at J, with 15 bases in the middle. The CDR3 loop reads CASRSGPLSSYEQYF. In DNA, the CDR3 is TGCGCCAGCAGGTCAGGGCCCCTGAGCTCCTACGAGCAGTACTTC.

This clone was detected a few times. The V call is TRBV2, the J call TRBJ2-7; 7 bases fit TRBD2. The CDR3 is 12 amino acids. Germline-derived CDR1 and CDR2 are SNHLY and FYNNEI. Trimming cost V 6 bases and J 6 bases; bases outside gene matches: 5. The CDR3 protein is CASSGLAGEQYF. The CDR3 DNA reads as TGTGCCAGCAGCGGGTTAGCGGGCGAGCAGTACTTC.